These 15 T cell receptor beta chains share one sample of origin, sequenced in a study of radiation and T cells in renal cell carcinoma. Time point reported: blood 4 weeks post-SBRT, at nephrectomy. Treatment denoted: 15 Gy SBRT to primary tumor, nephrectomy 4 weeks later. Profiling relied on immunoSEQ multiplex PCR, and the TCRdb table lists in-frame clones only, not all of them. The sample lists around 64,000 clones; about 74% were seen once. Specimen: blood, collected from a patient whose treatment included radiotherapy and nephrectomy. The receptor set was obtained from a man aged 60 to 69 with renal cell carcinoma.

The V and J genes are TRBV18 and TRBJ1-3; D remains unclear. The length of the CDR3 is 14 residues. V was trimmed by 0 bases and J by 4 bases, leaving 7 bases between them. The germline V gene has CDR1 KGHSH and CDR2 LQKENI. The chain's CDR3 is CASSPPDGGNTIYF. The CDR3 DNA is TGTGCCAGCTCACCACCGGACGGCGGAAACACCATATATTTT.

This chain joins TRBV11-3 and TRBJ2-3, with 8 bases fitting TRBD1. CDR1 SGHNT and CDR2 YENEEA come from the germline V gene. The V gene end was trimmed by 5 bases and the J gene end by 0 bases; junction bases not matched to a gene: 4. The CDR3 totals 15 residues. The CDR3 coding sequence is TGTGCCAGCAGCCTCCGGGACAGGAGCACAGATACGCAGTATTTT. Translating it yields CASSLRDRSTDTQYF.

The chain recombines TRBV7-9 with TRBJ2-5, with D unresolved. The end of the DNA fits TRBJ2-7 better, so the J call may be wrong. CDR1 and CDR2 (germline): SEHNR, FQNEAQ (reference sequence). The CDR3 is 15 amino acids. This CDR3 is CASSPTGPSSYEQYF. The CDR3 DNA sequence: TGTGCCAGCAGCCCGACCGGGCCGAGCTCCTACGAGCAGTACTTC.

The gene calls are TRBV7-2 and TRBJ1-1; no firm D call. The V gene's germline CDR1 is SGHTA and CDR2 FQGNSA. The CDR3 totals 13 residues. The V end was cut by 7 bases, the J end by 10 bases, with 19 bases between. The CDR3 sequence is CASTKVSPGGAFF. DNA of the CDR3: TGTGCCAGCACCAAAGTATCTCCAGGAGGAGCTTTCTTT. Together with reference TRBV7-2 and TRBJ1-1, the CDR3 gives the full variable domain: GAGVSQSPSNKVTEKGKDVELRCDPISGHTALYWYRQSLGQGLEFLIYFQGNSAPDKSGLPSDRFSAERTGGSVSTLTIQRTQQEDSAVYLCASTKVSPGGAFFGQGTRLTVV.

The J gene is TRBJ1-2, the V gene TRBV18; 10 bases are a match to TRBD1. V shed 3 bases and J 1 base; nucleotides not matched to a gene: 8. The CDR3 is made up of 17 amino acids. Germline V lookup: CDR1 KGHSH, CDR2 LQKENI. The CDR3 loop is CASSPGTGDILNYGYTF. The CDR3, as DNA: TGTGCCAGCTCACCGGGGACAGGGGACATCCTTAACTATGGCTACACCTTC. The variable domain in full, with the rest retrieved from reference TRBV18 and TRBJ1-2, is NAGVMQNPRHLVRRRGQEARLRCSPMKGHSHVYWYRQLPEEGLKFMVYLQKENIIDESGMPKERFSAEFPKEGPSILRIQQVVRGDSAAYFCASSPGTGDILNYGYTFGSGTRLTVV.

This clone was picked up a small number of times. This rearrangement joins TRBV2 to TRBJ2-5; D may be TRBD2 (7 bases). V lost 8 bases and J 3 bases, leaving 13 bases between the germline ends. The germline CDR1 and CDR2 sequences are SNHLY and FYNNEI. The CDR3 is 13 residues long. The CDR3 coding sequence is TGTGCCAGCCTCGGGGGGCTCGAAGAGACCCAGTACTTC. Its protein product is CASLGGLEETQYF.

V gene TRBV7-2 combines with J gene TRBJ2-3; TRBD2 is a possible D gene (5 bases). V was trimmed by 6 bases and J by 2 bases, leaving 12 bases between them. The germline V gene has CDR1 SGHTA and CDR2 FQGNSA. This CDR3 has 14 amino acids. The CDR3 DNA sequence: TGTGCCAGCAGTACTAGTTATGCCACAGATACGCAGTATTTT. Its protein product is CASSTSYATDTQYF.

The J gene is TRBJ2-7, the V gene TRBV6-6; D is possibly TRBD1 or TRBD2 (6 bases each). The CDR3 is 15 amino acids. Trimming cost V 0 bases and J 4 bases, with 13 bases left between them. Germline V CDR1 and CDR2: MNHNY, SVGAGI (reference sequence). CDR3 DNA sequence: TGTGCCAGCAGTTACTCGAGGGGGGATGGGTACGAGCAGTACTTC. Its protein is CASSYSRGDGYEQYF.

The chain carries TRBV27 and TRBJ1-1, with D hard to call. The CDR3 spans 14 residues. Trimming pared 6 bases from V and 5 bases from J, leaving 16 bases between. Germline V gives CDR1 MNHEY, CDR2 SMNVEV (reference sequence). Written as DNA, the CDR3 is TGTGCCAGCAGCCCCCCGGGGAGGTGGACTGAAGCTTTCTTT. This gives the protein CASSPPGRWTEAFF.

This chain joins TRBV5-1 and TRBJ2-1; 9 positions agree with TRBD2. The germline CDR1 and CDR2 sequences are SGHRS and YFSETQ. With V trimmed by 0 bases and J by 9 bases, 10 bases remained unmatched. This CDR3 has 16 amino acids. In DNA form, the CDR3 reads TGCGCCAGCAGCTTGGAGTCCGGACTAGCGAGACCTGAGCAGTTCTTC. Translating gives CASSLESGLARPEQFF.

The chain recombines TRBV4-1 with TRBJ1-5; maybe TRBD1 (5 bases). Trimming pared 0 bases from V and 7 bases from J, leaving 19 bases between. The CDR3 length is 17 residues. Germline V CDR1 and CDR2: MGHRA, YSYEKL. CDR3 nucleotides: TGCGCCAGCAGCCAAGAGCCGGGCGGCAGTCAGGGACAGCCCCAGCATTTT. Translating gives CASSQEPGGSQGQPQHF.

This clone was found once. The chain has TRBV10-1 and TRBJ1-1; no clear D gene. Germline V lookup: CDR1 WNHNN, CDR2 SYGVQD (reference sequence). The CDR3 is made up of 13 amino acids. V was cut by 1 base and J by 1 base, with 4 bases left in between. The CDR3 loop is CASSEWQNTEAFF. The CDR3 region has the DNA TGCGCCAGCAGTGAGTGGCAGAACACTGAAGCTTTCTTT.

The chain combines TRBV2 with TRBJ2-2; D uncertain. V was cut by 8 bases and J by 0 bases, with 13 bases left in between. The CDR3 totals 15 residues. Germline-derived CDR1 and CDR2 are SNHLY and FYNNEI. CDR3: CASGGSNANTGELFF. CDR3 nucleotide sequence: TGTGCCAGCGGCGGAAGCAACGCGAACACCGGGGAGCTGTTTTTT.

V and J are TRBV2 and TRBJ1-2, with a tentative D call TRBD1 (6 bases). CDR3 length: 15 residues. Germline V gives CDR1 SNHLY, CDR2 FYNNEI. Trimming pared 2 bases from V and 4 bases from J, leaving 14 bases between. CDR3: CASSERRGGSYGYTF. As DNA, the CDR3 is TGTGCCAGCAGTGAACGAAGGGGGGGTAGCTATGGCTACACCTTC.

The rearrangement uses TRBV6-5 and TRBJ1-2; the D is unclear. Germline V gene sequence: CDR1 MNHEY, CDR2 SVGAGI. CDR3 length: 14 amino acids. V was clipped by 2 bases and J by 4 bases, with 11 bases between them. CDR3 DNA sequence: TGTGCCAGCAGTTACGGGTCCTCAGTCTATGGCTACACCTTC. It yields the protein CASSYGSSVYGYTF.